These 27 T cell receptor beta chains were all obtained from the same sample, sequenced in a study of blood T cell repertoires in COVID-19. The assay was immunoSEQ multiplex PCR, and TCRdb's table has in-frame clones only and misses some. The table shows 61,000 or so clones, with around 88% occurring only once. Sequencing was done on a sample of peripheral blood. These receptors were obtained from a woman older than 75 with active COVID-19.

This sequence joins TRBV11-3 and TRBJ2-3; 7 bases are a match to TRBD1. The CDR3 extends over 15 amino acids. V lost 1 base, J lost 10 bases, and 11 bases stayed unmatched. Germline lookup yields CDR1 SGHNT and CDR2 YENEEA. The CDR3 is CASSLAPRPGQAQYF. The CDR3 DNA reads TGTGCCAGCAGCTTAGCCCCCCGCCCAGGACAGGCGCAGTATTTT.

The chain combines TRBV2 with TRBJ2-2; 10 bases match TRBD2. The CDR3 length is 16 residues. The ends lost 7 bases at V and 9 bases at J; junction bases unmatched: 14. Per germline, CDR1 SNHLY and CDR2 FYNNEI. The CDR3 sequence is CASKRSGGASGRELFF. In DNA form, the CDR3 reads TGTGCCAGCAAGAGGAGCGGGGGGGCCAGTGGCAGGGAGCTGTTTTTT. Together with reference TRBV2 and TRBJ2-2, the CDR3 gives the full variable domain: EPEVTQTPSHQVTQMGQEVILRCVPISNHLYFYWYRQILGQKVEFLVSFYNNEISEKSEIFDDQFSVERPDGSNFTLKIRSTKLEDSAMYFCASKRSGGASGRELFFGEGSRLTVL.

This clone came up a few times. CDR3 coding DNA: TGTGCCAGCCCGACGGGGATAGCGGGGGAAGTCCAAGAGACCCAGTACTTC. Amino acid sequence: CASPTGIAGEVQETQYF. The V and J genes are TRBV5-8 and TRBJ2-5, with TRBD2 matching 9 bases. Germline V lookup: CDR1 SGHTS, CDR2 YDEGEE. The CDR3 is 17 residues long. V shed 7 bases and J 1 base; nucleotides not matched to a gene: 14.

This clone was seen just once. The chain joins TRBV5-1 to TRBJ2-5, with 11 nucleotides matching TRBD2. The junction had 10 bases not matched to a gene; V was cut back by 3 bases and J by 0 bases. The CDR3 length is 18 residues. Germline CDR1 reads SGHRS; CDR2 reads YFSETQ. The CDR3 DNA is TGCGCCAGCAGCTCGGGTTACCTAGCGGGGGGCCACCAAGAGACCCAGTACTTC. Its translation is CASSSGYLAGGHQETQYF.

The chain is built from TRBV3-1 (or the pseudogene TRBV3-2) and TRBJ2-6; TRBD2 aligns across 7 bases. CDR3 length: 16 residues. V was pared by 4 bases and J by 0 bases, with 3 bases of the junction left unmatched. From germline, CDR1 is LGHDT and CDR2 YNNKEL (reference sequence). The CDR3: CASSPSGVSGANVLTF. The CDR3 bases are TGTGCCAGCAGCCCGAGCGGGGTCTCTGGGGCCAACGTCCTGACTTTC.

The rearrangement joins TRBV18 to TRBJ2-2; 15 bases agree with TRBD2. Germline V lookup: CDR1 KGHSH, CDR2 LQKENI. V trimming: 1 base; J trimming: 4 bases; junction bases outside the gene matches: 4. The CDR3 has 18 residues. CDR3 nucleotide sequence: TGTGCCAGCTCACCACGTGGACTAGCGGGGGGGCGCACCGGGGAGCTGTTTTTT. This codes for CASSPRGLAGGRTGELFF.

V is TRBV28 and J is TRBJ1-5, with 8 bases matching TRBD1. Germline V gene data show CDR1 as MDHEN and CDR2 as SYDVKM. This CDR3 region has 15 residues. V shed 2 bases, J shed 5 bases, and the junction held 5 bases outside the gene matches. The DNA for the CDR3 is TGTGCCAGCAGTTTAGCGCGACAGGGGTATCAGCCCCAGCATTTT. Protein product: CASSLARQGYQPQHF.

This chain uses TRBV6-6 with TRBJ2-7, with D possibly TRBD1 on 5 matching bases. Trimming stripped 2 bases from V and 2 bases from J, with 10 bases between. CDR3 length equals 14 residues. Per germline, CDR1 MNHNY and CDR2 SVGAGI (reference sequence). This CDR3 reads CASSYAGFAYEQYF. DNA of the CDR3: TGTGCCAGCAGTTACGCAGGGTTCGCCTACGAGCAGTACTTC.

V is TRBV9 and J is TRBJ2-1, with 9 bases matching TRBD2. The germline CDR1 and CDR2 sequences are SGDLS and YYNGEE. V lost 0 bases to trimming and J lost 0 bases; unmatched junction nucleotides: 4. The CDR3 is 17 amino acids. The DNA of the CDR3 is TGTGCCAGCAGCGTAGATGGTAGCGGGGGCTCCTACAATGAGCAGTTCTTC. It encodes CASSVDGSGGSYNEQFF.

The chain is built from TRBV10-3 and TRBJ2-5, with 15 bases that match TRBD2. The CDR3 sequence is 17 residues long. Germline-derived CDR1 and CDR2 are ENHRY and SYGVKD. V gave up 6 bases and J gave up 0 bases; unmatched junction bases: 5. The CDR3 reads CAIRGLAGGKNQETQYF. The CDR3 DNA reads TGTGCCATCAGGGGACTAGCGGGGGGCAAAAACCAAGAGACCCAGTACTTC.

V gene TRBV5-1 combines with J gene TRBJ2-3; 14 bases match TRBD2. The J segment lost 5 bases and the V segment lost 4 bases, leaving 15 bases of the junction unmatched. In germline, CDR1 is SGHRS, CDR2 YFSETQ. This CDR3 has 19 amino acids. The CDR3 DNA reads TGCGCCAGCAGCACACAACCGACTAGCGGGGGGGTTGTAGGAGATACGCAGTATTTT. Translated: CASSTQPTSGGVVGDTQYF.

This clone was found once. The chain is built from TRBV5-8 and TRBJ2-7; TRBD2 matches at 8 bases. Germline values: CDR1 SGHTS, CDR2 YDEGEE. Losses at the gene ends were 5 bases for V and 2 bases for J; bases not matched to a gene: 9. The CDR3 is made up of 15 amino acids. The DNA for the CDR3 is TGTGCCAGCAGTCCTAAGGTAGCGGGGACCTACGAGCAGTACTTC. Its translation is CASSPKVAGTYEQYF.

The chain links TRBV5-4 to TRBJ2-5, with 13 positions matching TRBD2. CDR1 and CDR2 (germline): SGHNT, YYREEE (reference sequence). CDR3 size: 15 residues. V was clipped by 1 base and J by 4 bases; unmatched bases: 1. The CDR3 sequence is CASSLRLAGGETQYF. Written as DNA, the CDR3 is TGTGCCAGCAGCTTGAGACTAGCGGGGGGAGAGACCCAGTACTTC.

J is TRBJ2-5 and V is TRBV18; TRBD2 matches 7 bases. V was pared by 0 bases and J by 4 bases, with 5 bases of the junction left unmatched. CDR1 is KGHSH, CDR2 LQKENI, per germline. This CDR3 has 15 residues. This chain's CDR3 is CASSPPKGEGETQYF. CDR3 in DNA: TGTGCCAGCTCACCACCAAAAGGGGAGGGAGAGACCCAGTACTTC. The variable domain in full, with the rest retrieved from reference TRBV18 and TRBJ2-5, is NAGVMQNPRHLVRRRGQEARLRCSPMKGHSHVYWYRQLPEEGLKFMVYLQKENIIDESGMPKERFSAEFPKEGPSILRIQQVVRGDSAAYFCASSPPKGEGETQYFGPGTRLLVL.

The V and J genes are TRBV5-1 and TRBJ2-5, with D uncertain. The CDR3 is 12 amino acids. Trimming removed 3 bases from V and 5 bases from J, with 8 bases in between. The V gene's germline CDR1 is SGHRS and CDR2 YFSETQ. CDR3 in amino acids: CASSYSAETQYF. CDR3 nucleotides: TGCGCCAGCAGCTACTCAGCGGAGACCCAGTACTTC.

The V gene is TRBV7-2, the J gene TRBJ2-3, with TRBD1 matching over 8 bases. Germline loops: CDR1 SGHTA, CDR2 FQGNSA. V gave up 0 bases and J gave up 7 bases; unmatched junction bases: 3. The CDR3 is made up of 14 amino acids. The CDR3 DNA reads TGTGCCAGCAGCTTAGCGGCAGGGGGCAATACGCAGTATTTT. Protein: CASSLAAGGNTQYF.

The chain combines TRBV23-1 with TRBJ2-7; TRBD2 is a possible D gene (5 bases). TRBV23-1 is recorded as an ORF, its role being uncertain. This CDR3 is 11 amino acids long. V was shortened by 3 bases and J by 13 bases, with 13 bases between the two germline ends. This CDR3 is CASSHSLSGYF. The CDR3 bases are TGCGCCAGCAGTCATTCCCTCTCGGGATACTTC.

This clone was observed a single time. The chain has TRBV2 and TRBJ1-2; TRBD1 might be the D (6 bases). Trimming took off 6 bases at V and 8 bases at J, with 22 bases between the two ends. The CDR3 has 15 residues. Germline assignment: CDR1 SNHLY and CDR2 FYNNEI. CDR3 protein: CASSPYYRGAAGYTF. For the CDR3, the DNA is TGTGCCAGCAGCCCTTATTATCGGGGGGCGGCCGGCTACACCTTC.

The chain recombines TRBV10-3 with TRBJ2-3; 7 bases map to TRBD2. The CDR3 is 13 amino acids. Germline V gene sequence: CDR1 ENHRY, CDR2 SYGVKD. Trimming at V came to 6 bases and at J to 8 bases, leaving 8 bases not matched to a gene. In DNA form, the CDR3 reads TGTGCCATCAGGGAGCGGGAATATGGTACGCAGTATTTT. It is translated as CAIREREYGTQYF.

The chain links TRBV14 to TRBJ2-7; weak D call: TRBD1 (7 bases). V lost 4 bases, J lost 8 bases, and 15 bases lay in between. Germline V gene sequence: CDR1 SGHDN, CDR2 FVKESK. CDR3 length: 13 residues. CDR3 protein: CASSPQGGRKQYF. The CDR3 nucleotides read TGTGCCAGCAGCCCCCAGGGGGGTAGGAAGCAGTACTTC.

The J gene is TRBJ2-2, the V gene TRBV2, with D possibly matching TRBD1 (6 bases). From germline, CDR1 is SNHLY and CDR2 FYNNEI. Trimming cost V 7 bases and J 5 bases, with 20 bases left between them. This CDR3 comprises 16 residues. Here the CDR3 reads CASKGGTPTGTGELFF. DNA for the CDR3: TGTGCCAGCAAAGGGGGAACTCCGACGGGGACCGGGGAGCTGTTTTTT. The full variable domain, completed using reference TRBV2 and TRBJ2-2, is EPEVTQTPSHQVTQMGQEVILRCVPISNHLYFYWYRQILGQKVEFLVSFYNNEISEKSEIFDDQFSVERPDGSNFTLKIRSTKLEDSAMYFCASKGGTPTGTGELFFGEGSRLTVL.

V usage is TRBV2 and J usage is TRBJ2-5, with TRBD2 identical over 9 bases. This CDR3 is built from 15 residues. Germline CDR1 and CDR2: SNHLY and FYNNEI. V lost 6 bases and J lost 4; bases outside the gene matches: 9. The CDR3 reads CASRAQPAGGETQYF. CDR3 bases: TGTGCCAGCAGGGCCCAGCCAGCGGGGGGAGAGACCCAGTACTTC.

The V gene is TRBV28, the J gene TRBJ1-3, with TRBD1 identical over 7 bases. Trimming cost V 8 bases and J 7 bases; bases outside gene matches: 5. The CDR3 is 12 residues long. The germline CDR1 and CDR2 sequences are MDHEN and SYDVKM. DNA for the CDR3: TGTGCCAGCGGAGCACAGGGGAACACCATATATTTT. Translating it yields CASGAQGNTIYF.

The chain combines TRBV5-6 with TRBJ2-7, with a possible D match to TRBD1 (6 bases). V was pared by 4 bases and J by 5 bases, with 10 bases between. Germline CDR1 is SGHDT and CDR2 is YYEEEE. There are 12 residues in the CDR3. The CDR3: CASSLQGNEQYF. As DNA, the CDR3 is TGTGCCAGCAGCCTTCAGGGGAACGAGCAGTACTTC.

The V and J genes are TRBV7-3 and TRBJ2-1, with 9 bases identical to TRBD1. V lost 5 bases and J lost 9; bases outside the gene matches: 8. The CDR3 contains 14 residues. Germline CDR1 SGHTA, CDR2 FQGTGA. The CDR3, as DNA: TGTGCCAGCAGCACCGGGACAGGGCTCAGTGAGCAGTTCTTC. Translation gives CASSTGTGLSEQFF.

The chain couples TRBV4-3 to TRBJ2-1, with 7 bases identical to TRBD1. The J segment lost 5 bases and the V segment lost 3 bases, leaving 7 bases of the junction unmatched. The germline V gene has CDR1 LGHNA and CDR2 YSLEER. This CDR3 comprises 15 residues. The CDR3 region has the DNA TGCGCCAGCAGCCAGAAGACAGGGATCGACAATGAGCAGTTCTTC. Residues: CASSQKTGIDNEQFF.

This CDR3 reads CASSQARGGGTDTQYF. The CDR3 bases are TGCGCCAGCAGCCAAGCGCGGGGGGGCGGTACAGATACGCAGTATTTT. This rearrangement joins TRBV5-1 to TRBJ2-3; 9 positions agree with TRBD2. The ends lost 4 bases at V and 3 bases at J; junction bases unmatched: 9. CDR1 and CDR2 from the germline V gene are SGHRS and YFSETQ. The CDR3 is 16 amino acids.